This T cell receptor beta chain was profiled in a study of shared clonotypes between healthy human individuals. Study observations and caveats: The sharing of roughly 5% of naive CD4 clonotypes was seen across a handful of donors. Generally, estimated richness proved larger in naive subsets than it did in memory subsets. Owing to a small donor count, the genetic and exposure-history diversity represented was limited.

With 6 bases clipped from V and 4 bases from J, the junction kept 9 bases outside the gene matches. The V gene's germline CDR1 is SGDLS and CDR2 YYNGEE. This CDR3 is 15 amino acids long. Profiling relied on immunoSEQ multiplex PCR, and the TCRdb table lists in-frame clones only, not all of them. The profile covers over a million clones, with around 82% appearing a single time and under 0.8% taken by the ten largest. Note on this clone: No antigen is known for it.

The genes are TRBV9 and TRBJ1-3, with 8 bases aligning to TRBD1. Sequencing input: memory CD4+ T cells from PBMCs. This sample's subset: CD45RA-negative fraction. The receptor comes from a man aged 18 to 29 in good health. Some clones in this sample may be carry-over from other donors' samples. The chain's CDR3 is CASTKQGATGNTIYF. CDR3 nucleotide sequence: TGTGCCAGCACCAAGCAGGGGGCCACCGGAAACACCATATATTTT.